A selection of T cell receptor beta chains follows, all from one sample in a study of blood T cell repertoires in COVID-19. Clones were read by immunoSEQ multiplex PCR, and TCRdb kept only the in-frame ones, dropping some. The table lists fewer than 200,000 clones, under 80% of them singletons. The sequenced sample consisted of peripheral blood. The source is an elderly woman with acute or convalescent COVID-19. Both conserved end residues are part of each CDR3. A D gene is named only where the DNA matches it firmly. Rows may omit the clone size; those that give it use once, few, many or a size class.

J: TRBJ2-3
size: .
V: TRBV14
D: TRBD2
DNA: TGTGCCAGCAGCCAACCGGTGCATAGCGGGAGTCGCACAGATACGCAGTATTTT
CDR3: CASSQPVHSGSRTDTQYF

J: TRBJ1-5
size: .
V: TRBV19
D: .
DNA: TGTGCCAGTAGTATACGGAGGGCAGCCGCTCAGCCCCAGCATTTT
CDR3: CASSIRRAAAQPQHF

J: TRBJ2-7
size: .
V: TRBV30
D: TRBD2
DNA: TGTGCCGCCTCCGGGACTAGCTACGAGCAGTACTTC
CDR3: CAASGTSYEQYF

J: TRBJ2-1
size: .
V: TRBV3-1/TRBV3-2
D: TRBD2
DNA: TGTGCCAGCAGCCCCCAACTGCTAGCGGGAGGGAGAAATGAGCAGTTCTTC
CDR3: CASSPQLLAGGRNEQFF

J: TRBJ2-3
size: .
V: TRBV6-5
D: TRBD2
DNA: TGTGCCAGCAGTTACACCGGGGGGAGCACAGATACGCAGTATTTT
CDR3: CASSYTGGSTDTQYF

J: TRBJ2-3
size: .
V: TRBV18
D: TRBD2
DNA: TGTGCCAGCTCACCCTTAGCGGGACAACTCACAGATACGCAGTATTTT
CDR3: CASSPLAGQLTDTQYF

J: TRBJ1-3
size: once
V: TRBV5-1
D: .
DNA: TGCGCCAGCAGCTTGTTCGGAGACTCTGGAAACACCATATATTTT
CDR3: CASSLFGDSGNTIYF

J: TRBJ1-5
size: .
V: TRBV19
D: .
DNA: TGTGCCAGTAGCCCGAATACAGGGACCAGTCAGCCCCAGCATTTT
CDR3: CASSPNTGTSQPQHF

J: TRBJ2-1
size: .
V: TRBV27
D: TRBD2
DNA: TGTGCCAGCAGTTTAGGGGCTAGCGGGAGGAATGAGCAGTTCTTC
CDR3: CASSLGASGRNEQFF

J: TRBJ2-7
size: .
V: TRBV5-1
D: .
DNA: TGCGCCAGTTCCGTCGACAAGTACTACGAGCAGTACTTC
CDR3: CASSVDKYYEQYF

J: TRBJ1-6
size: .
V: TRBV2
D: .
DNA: TGTGCCAGCAGGACAGAGAATAATTCACCCCTCCACTTT
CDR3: CASRTENNSPLHF

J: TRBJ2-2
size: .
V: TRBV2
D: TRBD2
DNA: TGTGCCAGCAGTGGGGGTCTAGCGGGAGCCGGGGAGCTGTTTTTT
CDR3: CASSGGLAGAGELFF

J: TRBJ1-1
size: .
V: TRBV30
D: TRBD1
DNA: TGTGCCTGGAACAGGGGGACTGAAGCTTTCTTT
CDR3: CAWNRGTEAFF

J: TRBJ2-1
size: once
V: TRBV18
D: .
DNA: TGTGCCAGCTCACCACCGAATGAAGGGGATGAGCAGTTCTTC
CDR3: CASSPPNEGDEQFF

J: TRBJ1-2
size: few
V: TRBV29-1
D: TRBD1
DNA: TGCAGCGTTGTAAGGCAGGGGGCTGGCTACACCTTC
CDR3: CSVVRQGAGYTF

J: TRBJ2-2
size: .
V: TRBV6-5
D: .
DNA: TGTGCCAGCAGTTACTCGACAGGAACCCGGGTTTTT
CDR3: CASSYSTGTRVF

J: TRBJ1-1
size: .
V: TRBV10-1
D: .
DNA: TGCGCCAGCAGTCCGCAGGGAGGATCTGAAGCTTTCTTT
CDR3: CASSPQGGSEAFF

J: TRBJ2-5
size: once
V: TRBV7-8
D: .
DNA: TGTGCCAGCCTAAGGGGGGGGCGCGGGGAGACCCAGTACTTC
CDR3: CASLRGGRGETQYF

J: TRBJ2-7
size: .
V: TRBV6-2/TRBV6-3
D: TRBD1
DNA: TGTGCCAGCAGTTACCGACAGGGGGTCTACGAGCAGTACTTC
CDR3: CASSYRQGVYEQYF

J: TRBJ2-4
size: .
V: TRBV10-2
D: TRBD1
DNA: TGCGCCAGCAGTGAGTCTCGACAGGGCCACCAGTACTTC
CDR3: CASSESRQGHQYF

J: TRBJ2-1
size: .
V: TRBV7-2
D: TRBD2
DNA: TGTGCCAGCAGGTCCGGGACTAGCGGGAGTAATGAGCAGTTCTTC
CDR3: CASRSGTSGSNEQFF

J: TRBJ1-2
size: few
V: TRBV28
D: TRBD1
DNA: TGTGCCAGTACAGGGGGGTATTACTATGGCTACACCTTC
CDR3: CASTGGYYYGYTF

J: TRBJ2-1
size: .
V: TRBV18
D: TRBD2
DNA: TGTGCCAGCTCACACTCAGCGGGAGTCGTCTTTGATGAGCAGTTCTTC
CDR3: CASSHSAGVVFDEQFF

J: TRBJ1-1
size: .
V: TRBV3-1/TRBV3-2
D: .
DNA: TGTGCCAGCAGCGGGGGGGAGGCGAACACTGAAGCTTTCTTT
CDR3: CASSGGEANTEAFF

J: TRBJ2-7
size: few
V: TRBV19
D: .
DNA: TGTGCCAGTAGTACCTCAGGGTACTACGAGCAGTACTTC
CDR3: CASSTSGYYEQYF

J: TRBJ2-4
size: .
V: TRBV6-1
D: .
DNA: TGTGCCAGCAGTGAACAGTACAAAAACATTCAGTACTTC
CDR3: CASSEQYKNIQYF

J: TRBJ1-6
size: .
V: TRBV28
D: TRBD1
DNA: TGTGCCAGCAGGGGACAGCATAATTCACCCCTCCACTTT
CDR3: CASRGQHNSPLHF